Sequencing of this T cell receptor (beta chain) was carried out in a study of cytomegalovirus exposure and HLA in healthy donors (dated by TCRdb to about 2017). Study-wide context: The 670 or so repertoires of the first cohort and the 95 to 150 validation repertoires were produced on the same platform, according to a later analysis. To predict cytomegalovirus infection status, the study combined high-throughput TCR immunosequencing, statistical association of individual TCRs with disease status, and machine learning. In addition to the first cohort of 666 subjects, a separate validation cohort of 130 or so different subjects was used. The aim of the study was to test whether cataloging public T cell receptors could identify signatures of past pathogen exposure.

At the junction V is shortened by 10 bases and J by 2 bases; bases outside the gene matches: 6. The CDR3 has 13 amino acids, counting the end cysteine and phenylalanine. Left in the record is the CDR3 DNA by itself, 39 bases read in frame from the first base. The germline V gene gives CDR1 as MDHEN and CDR2 as SYDVKM. As to this clone: The antigen this receptor binds is unknown. No base quality information exists; no much larger clone differs at one position.

On the study overall, not on this receptor specifically: A later analysis lacked HLA typing for the validation cohort, so it scored co-occurrence in that cohort across all 120 or so repertoires. The authors suggested that the approach could potentially be extended to other disease states and immunological phenotypes. Subsequent analysis determined that TCRs grouped into clusters in the first cohort also showed a tendency toward co-occurrence across the roughly 120 validation repertoires, and approximately 94% of cluster scores exceeded 0. The classifier was reported to diagnose cytomegalovirus status with high specificity and sensitivity in both the original and validation cohorts. In vitro tests confirmed that a few of the cytomegalovirus-associated TCR beta chains recognize cytomegalovirus antigens. Most TCR sequences were seen in very few donors, while some public TCRs were found in many individuals. The study gave a list of some 150 TCR beta chains associated with cytomegalovirus.

The library relied on the immunoSEQ multiplex PCR assay. In the source study's methods: A statistical classification framework was developed to diagnose cytomegalovirus status using the catalog of TCR beta chain sequences. Here the immuneACCESS table is served through TCRdb, limited to in-frame sequences with V and J called. Missing clones are a known gap in these copies; in checked studies unresolved V genes cover under half, and the rest lacks a known reason. V, J and clone size were drawn from that table, and D and trimming were deduced from the DNA. In this sample the table shows 100,000 to 150,000 clones, about 90% of which occur a single time. The top ten constitute about 1.9% of the sample. The donors belonged to the validation cohort of around 110 subjects, which was separate from the roughly 700-subject first cohort.

The sample was PBMCs. The TCR was taken from a woman aged 18-35 years in good health and CMV-seronegative. The chain links TRBV28 with TRBJ2-7; 9 junctional bases match TRBD2. The CDR3 protein: CATTSSGTYEQYF. The DNA reads as follows: TGTGCCACTACGTCTAGCGGGACCTACGAGCAGTACTTC.